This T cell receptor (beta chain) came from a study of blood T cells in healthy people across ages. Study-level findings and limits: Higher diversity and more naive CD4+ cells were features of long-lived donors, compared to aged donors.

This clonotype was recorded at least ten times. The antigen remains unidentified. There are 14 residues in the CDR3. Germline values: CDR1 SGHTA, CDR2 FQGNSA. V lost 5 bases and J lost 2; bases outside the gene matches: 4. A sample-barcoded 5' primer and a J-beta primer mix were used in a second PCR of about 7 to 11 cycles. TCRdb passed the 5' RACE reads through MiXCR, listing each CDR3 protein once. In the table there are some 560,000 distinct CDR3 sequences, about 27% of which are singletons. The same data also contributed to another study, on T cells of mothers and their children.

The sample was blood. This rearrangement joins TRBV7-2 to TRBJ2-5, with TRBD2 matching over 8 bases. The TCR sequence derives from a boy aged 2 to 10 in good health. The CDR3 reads CASSVGTRQETQYF. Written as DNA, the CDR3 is TGTGCCAGCAGCGTCGGGACTAGGCAAGAGACCCAGTACTTC.